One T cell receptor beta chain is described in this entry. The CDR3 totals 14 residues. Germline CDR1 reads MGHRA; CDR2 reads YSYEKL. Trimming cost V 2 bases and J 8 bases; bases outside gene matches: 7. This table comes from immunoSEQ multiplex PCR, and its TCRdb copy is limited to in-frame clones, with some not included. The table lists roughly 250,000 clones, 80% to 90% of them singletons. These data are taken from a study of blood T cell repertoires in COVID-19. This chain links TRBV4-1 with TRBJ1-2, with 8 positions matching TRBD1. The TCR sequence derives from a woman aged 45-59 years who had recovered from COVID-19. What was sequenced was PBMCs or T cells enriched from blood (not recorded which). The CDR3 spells CASSQNPTGEGYTF. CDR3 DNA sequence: TGCGCCAGCAGCCAAAATCCGACAGGGGAAGGCTACACCTTC.